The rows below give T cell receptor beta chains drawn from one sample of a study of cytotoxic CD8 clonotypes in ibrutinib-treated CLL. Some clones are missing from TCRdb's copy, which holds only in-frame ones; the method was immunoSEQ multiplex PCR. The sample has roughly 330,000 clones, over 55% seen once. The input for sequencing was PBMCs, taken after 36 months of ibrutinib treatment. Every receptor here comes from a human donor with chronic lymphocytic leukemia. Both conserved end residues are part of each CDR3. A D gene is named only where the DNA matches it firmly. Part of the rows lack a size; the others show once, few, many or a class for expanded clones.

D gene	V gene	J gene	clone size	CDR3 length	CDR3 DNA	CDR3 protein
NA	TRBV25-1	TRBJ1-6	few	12	TGTGCCAGCAGTGAAGAAAATTCACCCCTCCACTTT	CASSEENSPLHF
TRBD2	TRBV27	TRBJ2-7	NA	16	TGTGCCAGCAGTCTAGACACCCAGCGGGAGCCATCCGAGCAGTACTTC	CASSLDTQREPSEQYF
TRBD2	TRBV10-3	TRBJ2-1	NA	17	TGTGCCATCAGTGAGTCTGTAGCGGGAGGCGGTCCAAATGAGCAGTTCTTC	CAISESVAGGGPNEQFF
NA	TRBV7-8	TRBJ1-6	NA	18	TGTGCCAGCAGCTACACGAGGAGCAGCACTACATTTGGTTCACCCCTCCACTTT	CASSYTRSSTTFGSPLHF
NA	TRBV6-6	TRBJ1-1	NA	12	TGTGCCAGCAGGAAAGGGACATCTGAAGCTTTCTTT	CASRKGTSEAFF
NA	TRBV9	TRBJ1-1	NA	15	TGTGCCAGCAGCGTAGTCCCAAGGGGTGGTACTGAAGCTTTCTTT	CASSVVPRGGTEAFF
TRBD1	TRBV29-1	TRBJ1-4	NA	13	TGCAGCGGCTCAGGGGGCCCTTATGAAAAACTGTTTTTT	CSGSGGPYEKLFF
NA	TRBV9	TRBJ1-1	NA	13	TGTGCCAGCAGCGCCTGGGGGTCCTCTGAAGCTTTCTTT	CASSAWGSSEAFF
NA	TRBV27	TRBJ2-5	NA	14	TGTGCCAGCAGCCACCTGGACAGCCAAGAGACCCAGTACTTC	CASSHLDSQETQYF
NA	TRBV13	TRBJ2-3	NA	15	TGTGCCAGCAGCTTGCCCTCAGCGATTGCAGATACGCAGTATTTT	CASSLPSAIADTQYF
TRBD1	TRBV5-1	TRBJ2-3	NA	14	TGCGCCAGCAGACCGGGACAGCGCACAGATACGCAGTATTTT	CASRPGQRTDTQYF
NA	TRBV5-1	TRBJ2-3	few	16	TGCGCCAGCAGCTTTACCTTAGCCTACAGCACAGATACGCAGTATTTT	CASSFTLAYSTDTQYF
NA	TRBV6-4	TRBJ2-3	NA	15	TGTGCCAGCAGTGACTCGGCTGGAGGGCCAGATACGCAGTATTTT	CASSDSAGGPDTQYF
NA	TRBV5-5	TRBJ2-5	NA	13	TGTGCCAGCAGCTTGTATGGGGAGGTCGACCAGTACTTC	CASSLYGEVDQYF
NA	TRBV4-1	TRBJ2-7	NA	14	TGCGCCAGCAGCCAAGATACGGACAGCTACGAGCAGTACTTC	CASSQDTDSYEQYF
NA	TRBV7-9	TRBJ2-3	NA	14	TGTGCCAGCAGCTTCCGGACGGGGGCCGATACGCAGTATTTT	CASSFRTGADTQYF
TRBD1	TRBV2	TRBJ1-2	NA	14	TGTGCCAGCAGTGAAGCCGGGACAGGGGACGCCTACACCTTC	CASSEAGTGDAYTF
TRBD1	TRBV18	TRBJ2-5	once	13	TGTGCCAGCTCACCAGACAGGGGACAGACCCAGTACTTC	CASSPDRGQTQYF
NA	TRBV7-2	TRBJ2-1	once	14	TGTGCCAGCAGCTTAGCGGCCTCGGACAATGAGCAGTTCTTC	CASSLAASDNEQFF
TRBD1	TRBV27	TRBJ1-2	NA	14	TGTGCCAGCAAGGGGACCGGGACAGTGGTTGGCTACACCTTC	CASKGTGTVVGYTF
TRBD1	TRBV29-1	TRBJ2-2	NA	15	TGCAGCGCCGGCCTTGGGACAGCGAACACCGGGGAGCTGTTTTTT	CSAGLGTANTGELFF
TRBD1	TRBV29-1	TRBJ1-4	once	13	TGCAGCATAGAGACAGGGGGAAATGAAAAACTGTTTTTT	CSIETGGNEKLFF
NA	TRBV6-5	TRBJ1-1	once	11	TGTGCCAGCAGCACCGGGACTAAAGCTTTCTTT	CASSTGTKAFF
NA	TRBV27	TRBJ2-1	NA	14	TGTGCCAGCAGTTTTCGGGACCAGTACAATGAGCAGTTCTTC	CASSFRDQYNEQFF
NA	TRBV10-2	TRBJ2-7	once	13	TGCGCCAGCAAAGCCCCGGACCTCTACGAGCAGTACTTC	CASKAPDLYEQYF
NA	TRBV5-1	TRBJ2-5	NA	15	TGCGCCAGCAGCTTAGGGGTGGTGGGGCGAGAGACCCAGTACTTC	CASSLGVVGRETQYF
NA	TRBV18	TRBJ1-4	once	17	TGTGCCAGCTCACCACCCGACAGACTTGCAACTAATGAAAAACTGTTTTTT	CASSPPDRLATNEKLFF
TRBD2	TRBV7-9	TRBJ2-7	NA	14	TGTGCCAGCAGCCGTAGCGGGCTCTCCTACGAGCAGTACTTC	CASSRSGLSYEQYF
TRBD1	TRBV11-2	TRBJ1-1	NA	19	TGTGCCAGCAGCTTAGTGGGCGGGTGGGACAGGGTAATCAACACTGAAGCTTTCTTT	CASSLVGGWDRVINTEAFF
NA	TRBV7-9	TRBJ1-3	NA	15	TGTGCCAGCAGCTTGGGCACAGGGAATGGAAACACCATATATTTT	CASSLGTGNGNTIYF
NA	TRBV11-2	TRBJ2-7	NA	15	TGTGCCAGCAGCTTAGGTCTAGGGGCCGACGACGAGCAGTACTTC	CASSLGLGADDEQYF
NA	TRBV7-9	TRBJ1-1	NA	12	TGTGCCAGCAGCTTACGGGGGGCGCAGGCTTTCTTT	CASSLRGAQAFF
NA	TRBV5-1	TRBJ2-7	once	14	TGCGCCAGCAGCTTGAACGGGGGGCGGTACGAGCAGTACTTC	CASSLNGGRYEQYF
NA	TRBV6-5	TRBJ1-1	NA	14	TGTGCCAGCAGTTACTCGAAGGGTTACACTGAAGCTTTCTTT	CASSYSKGYTEAFF
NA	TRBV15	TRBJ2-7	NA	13	TGTGCCACCAGCAGGGACAGATTCTACGAGCAGTACTTC	CATSRDRFYEQYF
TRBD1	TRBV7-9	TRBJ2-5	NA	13	TGTGCCAGCAGTCCCGGGACAGGCGAGACCCAGTACTTC	CASSPGTGETQYF
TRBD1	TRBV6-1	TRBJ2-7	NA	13	TGTGCCAGCAGTGGACAGGGATTTGACGAGCAGTACTTC	CASSGQGFDEQYF
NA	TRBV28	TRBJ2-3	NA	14	TGTGCCAGCAGTTTTCCTGGAAGCACAGATACGCAGTATTTT	CASSFPGSTDTQYF
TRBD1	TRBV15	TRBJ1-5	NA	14	TGTGCCACCAGCCGGACAGGGGGCGATCAGCCCCAGCATTTT	CATSRTGGDQPQHF
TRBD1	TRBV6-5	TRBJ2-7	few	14	TGTGCCAGCCTTTCGACAGGGGGGACCTACGAGCAGTACTTC	CASLSTGGTYEQYF
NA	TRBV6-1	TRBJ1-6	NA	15	TGTGCCAGCAGTGATGGCCAGGGTACGAATTCACCCCTCCACTTT	CASSDGQGTNSPLHF
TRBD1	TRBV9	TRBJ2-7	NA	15	TGTGCCAGCAGCGTAGCCTGGACAGGGGCCCACGAGCAGTACTTC	CASSVAWTGAHEQYF
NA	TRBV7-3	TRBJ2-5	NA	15	TGTGCCAGCAGCTTAGGTGGAGGATTTCAAGAGACCCAGTACTTC	CASSLGGGFQETQYF
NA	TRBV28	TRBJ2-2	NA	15	TGTGCCAGCAGCACCGACCTAGCTTTCACCGGGGAGCTGTTTTTT	CASSTDLAFTGELFF
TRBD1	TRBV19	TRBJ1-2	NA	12	TGTGCCAGTCCCCGGACAGGGGATGGCTACACCTTC	CASPRTGDGYTF